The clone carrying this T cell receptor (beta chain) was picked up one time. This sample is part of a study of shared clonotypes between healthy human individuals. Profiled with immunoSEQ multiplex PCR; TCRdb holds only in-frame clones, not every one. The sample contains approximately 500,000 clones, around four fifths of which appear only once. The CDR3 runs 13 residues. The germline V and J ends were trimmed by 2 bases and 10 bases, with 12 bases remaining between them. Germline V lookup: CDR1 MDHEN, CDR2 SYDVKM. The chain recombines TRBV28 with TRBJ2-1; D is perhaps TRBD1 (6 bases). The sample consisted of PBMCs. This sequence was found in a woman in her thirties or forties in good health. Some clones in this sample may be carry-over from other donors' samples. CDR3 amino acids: CASSLQGWWEQFF. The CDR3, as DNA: TGTGCCAGCAGTTTACAGGGGTGGTGGGAGCAGTTCTTC.